This is a list of T cell receptor beta chains from one sample in a study of cytomegalovirus exposure and HLA in healthy donors. Clones were read by immunoSEQ multiplex PCR, and TCRdb kept only the in-frame ones, dropping some. The table includes some 150,000 clones, about 70% detected once. Sample: PBMCs. Receptors originate from a man between 18 and 29 years old in good health and CMV-seronegative. Both conserved end residues are trimmed from each CDR3. A D gene is named only where the DNA matches it firmly.

V gene	D gene	CDR3 protein
TRBV6-5	NA	ASSLQGDQPQH
TRBV4-2	NA	ASNPKGRGRNTEAF
TRBV5-1	NA	ASSLASSEETQY
TRBV28	NA	ASSGGGGAQPQH
TRBV5-1	TRBD2	ASSPGLAGGLSSYNEQF
TRBV18	NA	ASSPLGGVSSYNSPLH
TRBV5-4	NA	ASRTQGSPLH
TRBV11-1	TRBD1	ASSPQDREYTEQF
TRBV7-8	NA	ASSLRGLSTAGMTQY
TRBV21-1	NA	ASSKEGRQARGDTQY
TRBV11-2	TRBD1	ASSPRRQGRNTEAF
TRBV7-9	TRBD1	ASSLGDSDAF
TRBV29-1	TRBD1	SVATGTVGMGGNTIY
TRBV12-5	NA	ASGLGTRRGIYNQPQH
TRBV5-4	TRBD1	ASTRGQGPVSDTQY
TRBV11-3	NA	ASSPKNTGELF
TRBV5-1	NA	ASSPTGGPALQY
TRBV7-9	NA	ASSPSENQPQH
TRBV27	TRBD1	ASSLGQGRPNEQF
TRBV9	TRBD1	ASGTGGNSGNTIY
TRBV28	NA	ASSLQRLDQPQH
TRBV7-7	NA	ASSLARDGEAF
TRBV5-1	NA	ASSYGQIPIYEQY
TRBV10-3	NA	AISGAIGGANTGELF
TRBV7-9	NA	ASSTRGSGANVLT
TRBV2	NA	ASRGQFNTEAF
TRBV2	NA	ASSEPGYVDYNEQF
TRBV9	NA	ASSRDSGANGLT
TRBV18	NA	ASSPRTDYNEKLF
TRBV27	NA	ASRALTFYEQY
TRBV5-6	NA	ASSLAGSGNEKLF
TRBV7-9	TRBD1	ASNAAGGEETQY
TRBV4-3	TRBD1	ASSQKDRVNTEAF
TRBV7-9	TRBD1	ASSLQWDRDWNEQF
TRBV9	TRBD2	ASSFRGGDTDTQY
TRBV29-1	TRBD2	SCSGASYNEQF
TRBV5-1	NA	ASSGGGFLETQY
TRBV2	TRBD2	ASSPPGLAVPPRETQY
TRBV5-4	NA	ASSLDGGAYGYT
TRBV5-1	NA	ASSEEGPGWELF
TRBV6-5	TRBD1	ASSYRTGGGQPQH
TRBV4-3	NA	ASSQGRTVSRF
TRBV19	TRBD2	ASSPGLAGAPGETQY
TRBV4-3	NA	ASSQEQEPTGELF
TRBV4-1	TRBD2	ASSQSGGTCV
TRBV27	TRBD1	ASSYRGLGNTEAF
TRBV19	TRBD1	ASSNTGGAGQPQH
TRBV6-1	TRBD1	ASSGQGAGYGYT
TRBV11-2	TRBD2	ASTRTSGGRGETQY
TRBV2	NA	ASGGYRTNTEAF